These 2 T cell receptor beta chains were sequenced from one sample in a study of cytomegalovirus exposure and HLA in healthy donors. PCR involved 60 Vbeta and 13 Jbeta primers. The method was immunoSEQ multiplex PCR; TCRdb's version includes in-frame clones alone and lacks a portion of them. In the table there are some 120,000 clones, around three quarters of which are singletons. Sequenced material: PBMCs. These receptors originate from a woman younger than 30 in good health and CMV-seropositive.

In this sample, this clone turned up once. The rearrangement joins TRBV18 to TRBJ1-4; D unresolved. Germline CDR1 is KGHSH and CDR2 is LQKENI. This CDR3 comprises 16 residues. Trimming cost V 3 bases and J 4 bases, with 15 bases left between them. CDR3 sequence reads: CASSPRPQAYNEKLFF. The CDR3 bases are TGTGCCAGCTCACCGCGACCCCAGGCCTATAATGAAAAACTGTTTTTT.

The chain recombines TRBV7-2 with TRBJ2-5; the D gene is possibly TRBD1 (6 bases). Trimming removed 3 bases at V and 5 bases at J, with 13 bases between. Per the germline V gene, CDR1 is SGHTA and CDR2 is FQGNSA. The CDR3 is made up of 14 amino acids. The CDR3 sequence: CASSFSGVGETQYF. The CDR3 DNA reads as TGTGCCAGCAGCTTCTCAGGGGTCGGGGAGACCCAGTACTTC.